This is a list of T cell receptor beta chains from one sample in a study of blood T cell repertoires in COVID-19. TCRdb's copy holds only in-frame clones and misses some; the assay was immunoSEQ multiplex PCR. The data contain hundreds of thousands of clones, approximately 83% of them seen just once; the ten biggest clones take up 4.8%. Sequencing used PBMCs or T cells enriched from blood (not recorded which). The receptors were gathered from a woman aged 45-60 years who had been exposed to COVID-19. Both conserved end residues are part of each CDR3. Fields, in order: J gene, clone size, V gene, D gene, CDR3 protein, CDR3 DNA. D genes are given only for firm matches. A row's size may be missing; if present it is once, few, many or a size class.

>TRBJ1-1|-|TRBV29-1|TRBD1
CSVPGQGNTEAFF
TGCAGCGTCCCGGGACAGGGGAACACTGAAGCTTTCTTT
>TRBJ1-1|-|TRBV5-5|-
CASSLRARGEVAEAFF
TGTGCCAGCAGCCTACGTGCTCGGGGGGAGGTTGCTGAAGCTTTCTTT
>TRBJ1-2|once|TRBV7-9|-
CASSLKQGYGYTF
TGTGCCAGCAGCTTAAAACAGGGCTATGGCTACACCTTC
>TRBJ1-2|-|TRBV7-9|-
CASRPTPRVYGYTF
TGTGCCTCGCGACCTACCCCCAGGGTCTATGGCTACACCTTC
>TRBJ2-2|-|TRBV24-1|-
CATSLLGPNTGELFF
TGTGCCACCAGTTTACTAGGGCCGAACACCGGGGAGCTGTTTTTT
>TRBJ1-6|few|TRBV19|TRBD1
CATSGTGITSPLHF
TGTGCCACCTCCGGGACAGGGATAACTTCACCCCTCCACTTT
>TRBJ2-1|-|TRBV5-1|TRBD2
CASSLDPSGQFF
TGCGCCAGCAGCTTGGATCCTAGCGGGCAGTTCTTC
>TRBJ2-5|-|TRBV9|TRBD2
CASSAGAGKETQYF
TGTGCCAGCAGCGCTGGAGCGGGGAAAGAGACCCAGTACTTC
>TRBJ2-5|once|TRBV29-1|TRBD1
CSGWDRGGATQYF
TGCAGCGGATGGGACAGGGGAGGGGCGACCCAGTACTTC
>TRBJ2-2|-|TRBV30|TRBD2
CAWSVREGRGMNTGELFF
TGTGCCTGGAGTGTAAGAGAGGGGCGGGGGATGAACACCGGGGAGCTGTTTTTT
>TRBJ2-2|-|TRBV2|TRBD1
CASQGAQGGELFF
TGTGCCTCTCAGGGGGCGCAGGGCGGGGAGCTGTTTTTT
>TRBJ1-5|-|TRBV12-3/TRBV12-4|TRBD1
CASGMGQYQPQHF
TGTGCCAGCGGAATGGGACAGTACCAGCCCCAGCATTTT
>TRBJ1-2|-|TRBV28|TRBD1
CASSDNRGSNYGYTF
TGTGCCAGCAGCGATAACAGGGGATCTAACTATGGCTACACCTTC
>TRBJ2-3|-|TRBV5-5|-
CASSHRGSHTDTQYF
TGTGCCAGCAGTCATCGGGGGTCGCACACAGATACGCAGTATTTT
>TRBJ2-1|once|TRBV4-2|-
CASSQGGGAPSGQFF
TGTGCCAGCAGCCAAGGGGGCGGGGCTCCCTCGGGGCAGTTCTTC
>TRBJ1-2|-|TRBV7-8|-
CASSLGRVLGYTF
TGTGCCAGCAGTCTGGGCAGGGTTTTGGGCTACACCTTC
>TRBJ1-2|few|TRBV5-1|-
CASSLSGGPGGYTF
TGCGCCAGCAGCTTAAGTGGGGGCCCCGGTGGCTACACCTTC